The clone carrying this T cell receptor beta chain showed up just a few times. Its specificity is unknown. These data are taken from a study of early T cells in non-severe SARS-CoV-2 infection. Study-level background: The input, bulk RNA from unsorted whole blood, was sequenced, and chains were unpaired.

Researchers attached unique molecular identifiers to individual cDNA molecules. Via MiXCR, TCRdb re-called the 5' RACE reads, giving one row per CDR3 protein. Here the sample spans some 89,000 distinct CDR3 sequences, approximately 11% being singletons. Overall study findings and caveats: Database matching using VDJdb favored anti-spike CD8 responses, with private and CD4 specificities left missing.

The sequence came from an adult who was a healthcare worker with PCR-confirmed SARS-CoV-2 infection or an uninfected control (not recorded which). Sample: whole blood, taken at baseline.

CDR3 bases: TGTGCCAGCAAAACGGGGGCTCAGCCCCAGCATTTT. The encoded protein is CASKTGAQPQHF. The chain is built from TRBV5-8 and TRBJ1-5; D is perhaps TRBD1 (6 bases). CDR3 length equals 12 residues. Deletions cut 6 bases from V and 6 bases from J, with 10 bases between. Looked up from germline, CDR1 is SGHTS and CDR2 is YDEGEE.